This T cell receptor (beta chain) was found in a study of post-analysis software for immune sequencing data. Study in general: Patients with relapsing-remitting, secondary progressive and progressive-relapsing multiple sclerosis courses were all represented.

Findings of the study overall: Under the F measure, samples that were prepared in one batch clustered strongly together. Compared with controls, patients showed significantly lower normalized Chao1 diversity. Comparison of patients with controls showed five TRBV segments more frequent in patients, TRBV5-6, TRBV5-1 and TRBV20-1 among them.

The V and J ends lost 9 bases and 6 bases, in that order; junction bases with no gene match: 2. From germline, CDR1 is SGHDT and CDR2 YYEEEE. This CDR3 comprises 11 residues. Unique molecular identifiers tagged the TCR beta cDNA libraries. Researchers reported approximately 500,000 cDNA molecules coming from approximately 1 to 10 million T cells. Via MiXCR, TCRdb re-called the PCR reads, giving one row per CDR3 protein. The sample shows 750,000 to 900,000 distinct CDR3 sequences, more than 45% of them seen only once. This clonotype was seen a few times. Its antigen remains unknown. The rearrangement uses TRBV5-6 and TRBJ1-2; TRBD1 aligns across 10 bases. The specimen was blood. The source of this sequence is a girl aged 10-17 years with multiple sclerosis. The CDR3 DNA reads TGTGCCACCGGGACAGGGGATGGCTACACCTTC. Its translation is CATGTGDGYTF.